This T cell receptor beta chain came from a study of regulatory T cells in long-lasting Graves disease. This clonotype was seen at least ten times. Antigen unknown. Time point noted: newly diagnosed GD, antithyroid drugs for less than 3 months. The TCR library was made from RNA that had been extracted from PBMCs in TRIzol. Arm-PCR of CDR3 regions and iRepertoire HTBI primers were the basis on which TCR beta libraries were built. TCRdb analysed the multiplex PCR reads with MiXCR anew, one entry per CDR3 protein. Among 400,000 to 550,000 distinct CDR3 sequences listed, around 17% were seen once. Study-wide points: Persistent Graves' patients showed less TCR diversity than newly diagnosed patients showed.

These records were also assigned to another study, of T cells in Graves' hyperthyroidism and ophthalmopathy. Turning to that study: Blood also held most thyroid clonotypes expanded beyond 0.001.

The clonotype comes from a woman younger than 35 with Graves disease. The sequencing used peripheral blood mononuclear cells (PBMCs), collected at new diagnosis, from a patient treated with antithyroid drugs.

The CDR3 coding sequence is TGTGCCAGCAGTCCAGGGGTCAACACCGGGGAGCTGTTTTTT. Amino acids: CASSPGVNTGELFF. This chain connects TRBV2 to TRBJ2-2, with D perhaps matching TRBD1 (6 bases). The germline gives CDR1 SNHLY, CDR2 FYNNEI. This CDR3 is 14 amino acids long. V was clipped by 5 bases and J by 2 bases, with 9 bases between them.